The rows below give T cell receptor beta chains drawn from one sample of a study of T cell changes during pregnancy in multiple sclerosis. Produced via immunoSEQ multiplex PCR; TCRdb's table is partial and in-frame only. The table has approximately 69,000 clones, around 94% seen once. The sample here was peripheral blood, taken in the third trimester of pregnancy. These receptors originate from a female donor with multiple sclerosis, enrolled in a pregnancy study. Both conserved end residues are part of each CDR3.

J gene,V gene,CDR3 protein
TRBJ2-3,TRBV21-1,CASSKVDSHTDTQYF
TRBJ1-5,TRBV18,CASSPTGGNQPQHF
TRBJ1-2,TRBV7-2,CASSSDRALGYTF
TRBJ2-2,TRBV5-1,CASSPVNTGELFF
TRBJ1-4,TRBV20-1,CSAFSGTQMFF
TRBJ2-2,TRBV6-1,CATTWGAGELFF
TRBJ1-6,TRBV11-1,CARMTAYSYNSPLHF
TRBJ1-2,TRBV11-2,CASSWRQGNGYTF
TRBJ1-2,TRBV27,CASSLGGESHYGYTF
TRBJ2-7,TRBV30,CAWSPRAGLTYEQYF
TRBJ1-5,TRBV18,CASSSGTGAAKPQHF
TRBJ2-5,TRBV6-4,CASSELAGDKETQYF
TRBJ2-5,TRBV2,CASSAGWEETQYF
TRBJ1-1,TRBV27,CASTPGWGHSRMNTEAFF
TRBJ1-4,TRBV7-2,CASSLTWVEGKLFF
TRBJ2-2,TRBV9,CASSSPLAGGNTGELFF
TRBJ1-1,TRBV27,CASSFGQSTEAFF